This is a list of T cell receptor beta chains from one sample in a study of brain metastases from non-small cell lung cancer. Assay: immunoSEQ multiplex PCR; the TCRdb copy retains only in-frame clones and omits some. The sample holds around 4,800 clones; 60% to 85% are singletons and the top ten take under 6.5%. Sequenced input: primary lung tumor tissue. These receptors all stem from a donor at least 40 years old with non-small cell lung cancer. Both conserved end residues are trimmed from each CDR3. The order of the fields is V gene, J gene, D gene, CDR3 protein. The D gene is left open where the match is weak.

>TRBV5-1|TRBJ1-2|.
ASSGGPGYNNYDYT
>TRBV12-5|TRBJ1-1|.
ASGSDLGIEAF
>TRBV2|TRBJ2-3|TRBD2
ASSKGLYTDTQY
>TRBV5-6|TRBJ1-1|.
ASSSLAGSLNTEAF
>TRBV4-2|TRBJ2-6|.
ASSQDVYSGANVLT
>TRBV7-6|TRBJ2-7|.
ASSFHGEQY
>TRBV2|TRBJ2-6|.
ASSARTASQASGANVLT
>TRBV10-2|TRBJ2-7|.
ASSITGRTYEQY
>TRBV10-3|TRBJ1-1|TRBD1
AIGGQGRTEAF
>TRBV7-9|TRBJ1-2|.
ASSLGVNYGYT
>TRBV19|TRBJ1-1|TRBD1
ASTRTGMNTEAF
>TRBV2|TRBJ1-6|.
ASTPRRGTDSPLH
>TRBV7-2|TRBJ1-3|TRBD1
ASSLGPTGSGNTIY
>TRBV7-6|TRBJ2-3|.
ATTERAGTDTQY
>TRBV6-2/TRBV6-3|TRBJ1-6|.
ASSYRKGTSSYNSPLH
>TRBV6-5|TRBJ2-3|.
ASSLVGADTDTQY
>TRBV27|TRBJ2-6|.
ASSFWASGANVLT
>TRBV19|TRBJ1-5|.
ASSMKGRDDQPQH
>TRBV29-1|TRBJ2-5|.
SVSQGHPTETQY
>TRBV24-1|TRBJ2-1|.
ATSDLRRGQPNEQF
>TRBV10-3|TRBJ1-5|.
AVGGNQPQH
>TRBV7-3|TRBJ2-3|TRBD2
ASSFGLAGVNTQY
>TRBV19|TRBJ1-1|.
ASNGANTEAF